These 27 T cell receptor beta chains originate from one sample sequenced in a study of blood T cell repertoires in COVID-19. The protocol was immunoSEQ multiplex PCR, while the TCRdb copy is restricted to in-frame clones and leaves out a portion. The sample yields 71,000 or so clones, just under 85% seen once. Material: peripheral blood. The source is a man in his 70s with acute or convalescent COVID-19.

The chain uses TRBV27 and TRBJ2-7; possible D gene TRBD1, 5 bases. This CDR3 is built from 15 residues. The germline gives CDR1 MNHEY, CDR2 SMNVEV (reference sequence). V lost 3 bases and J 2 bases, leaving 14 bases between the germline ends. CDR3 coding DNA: TGTGCCAGCAGTTTCCTGGCAGGGCCTACCTACGAGCAGTACTTC. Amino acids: CASSFLAGPTYEQYF.

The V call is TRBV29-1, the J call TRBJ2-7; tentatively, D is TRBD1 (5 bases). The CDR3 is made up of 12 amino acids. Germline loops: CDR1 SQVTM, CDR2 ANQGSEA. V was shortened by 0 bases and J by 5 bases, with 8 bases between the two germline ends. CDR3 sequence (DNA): TGCAGCGTTGAAGATGGCAGGGACGAGCAGTACTTC. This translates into CSVEDGRDEQYF.

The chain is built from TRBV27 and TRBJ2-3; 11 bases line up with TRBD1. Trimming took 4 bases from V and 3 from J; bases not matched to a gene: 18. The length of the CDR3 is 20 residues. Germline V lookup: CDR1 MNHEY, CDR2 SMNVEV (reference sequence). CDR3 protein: CASSSTVPGQGDFTTDTQYF. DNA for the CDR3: TGTGCCAGCAGTTCCACCGTCCCGGGACAGGGGGATTTTACGACAGATACGCAGTATTTT.

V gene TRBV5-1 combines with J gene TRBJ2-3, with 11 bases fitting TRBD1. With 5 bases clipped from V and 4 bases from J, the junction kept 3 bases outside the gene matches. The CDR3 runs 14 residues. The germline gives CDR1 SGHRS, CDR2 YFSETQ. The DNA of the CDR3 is TGCGCCAGCAGTGGACAGGGGGCCGCAGATACGCAGTATTTT. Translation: CASSGQGAADTQYF.

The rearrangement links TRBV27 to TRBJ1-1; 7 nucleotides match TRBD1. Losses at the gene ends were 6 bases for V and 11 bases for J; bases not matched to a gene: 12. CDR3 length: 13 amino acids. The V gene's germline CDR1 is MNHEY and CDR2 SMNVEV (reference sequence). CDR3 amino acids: CASRDGTDKAAFF. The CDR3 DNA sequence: TGTGCCAGCAGGGACGGGACAGACAAAGCTGCTTTCTTT.

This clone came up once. The CDR3 bases are TGTGCCAGTAGTTCCACAGGGGGGAGCAATCAGCCCCAGCATTTT. This translates into CASSSTGGSNQPQHF. The chain joins TRBV19 to TRBJ1-5; 8 positions agree with TRBD1. The CDR3 spans 15 residues. Germline V CDR1 and CDR2: LNHDA, SQIVND (reference sequence). Trimming at V came to 5 bases and at J to 1 base, leaving 4 bases not matched to a gene.

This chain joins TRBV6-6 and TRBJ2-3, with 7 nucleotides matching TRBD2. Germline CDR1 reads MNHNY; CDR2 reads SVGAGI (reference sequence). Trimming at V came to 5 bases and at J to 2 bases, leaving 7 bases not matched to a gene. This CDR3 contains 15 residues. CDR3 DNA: TGTGCCAGCAGTCTAGCGGATGACTACACAGATACGCAGTATTTT. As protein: CASSLADDYTDTQYF.

Here the CDR3 reads CASKGTYRGSEKLFF. The CDR3 DNA reads TGTGCCAGCAAAGGTACTTACAGGGGGAGTGAAAAACTGTTTTTT. The V call is TRBV6-5, the J call TRBJ1-4; 8 bases map to TRBD1. Germline trimming cut 7 bases from V and 7 bases from J; bases unmatched to any gene: 11. This CDR3 contains 15 residues. CDR1 is MNHEY, CDR2 SVGAGI, per germline.

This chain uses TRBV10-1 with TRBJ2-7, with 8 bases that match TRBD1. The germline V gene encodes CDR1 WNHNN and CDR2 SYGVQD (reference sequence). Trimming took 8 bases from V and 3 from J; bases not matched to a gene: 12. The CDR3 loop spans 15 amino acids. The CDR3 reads CASPKTGEDRYEQYF. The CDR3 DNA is TGCGCCAGCCCCAAGACAGGGGAAGATCGCTACGAGCAGTACTTC.

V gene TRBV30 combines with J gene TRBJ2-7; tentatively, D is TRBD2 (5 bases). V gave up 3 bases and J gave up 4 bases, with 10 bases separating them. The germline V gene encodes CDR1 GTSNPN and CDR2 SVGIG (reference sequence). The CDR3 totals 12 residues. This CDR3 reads CAWRRGSYEQYF. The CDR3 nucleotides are TGTGCCTGGAGACGGGGATCGTACGAGCAGTACTTC.

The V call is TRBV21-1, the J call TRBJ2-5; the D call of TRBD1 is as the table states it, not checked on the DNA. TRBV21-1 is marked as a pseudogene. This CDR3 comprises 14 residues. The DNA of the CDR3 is TGTGCCAGCAGCAAAGAGGACAGAAAAGAGACCCAGTACTTC. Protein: CASSKEDRKETQYF.

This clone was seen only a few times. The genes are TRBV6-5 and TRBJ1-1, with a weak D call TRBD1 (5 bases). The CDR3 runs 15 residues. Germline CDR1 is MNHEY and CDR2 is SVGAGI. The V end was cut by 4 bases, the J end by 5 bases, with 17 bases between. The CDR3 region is CASSWGTYKRTEAFF. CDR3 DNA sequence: TGTGCCAGCAGTTGGGGGACTTACAAGAGGACTGAAGCTTTCTTT.

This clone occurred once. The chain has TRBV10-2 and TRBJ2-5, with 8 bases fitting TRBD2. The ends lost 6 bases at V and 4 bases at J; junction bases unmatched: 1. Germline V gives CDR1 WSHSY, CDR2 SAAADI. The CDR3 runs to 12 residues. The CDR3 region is CASSLAGETQYF. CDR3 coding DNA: TGCGCCAGCAGCCTAGCGGGAGAGACCCAGTACTTC.

The CDR3 DNA is TGTGCCATCAGTTTGGGACAGCCAAACCAAGAGACCCAGTACTTC. This encodes CAISLGQPNQETQYF. The chain joins TRBV10-3 to TRBJ2-5, with TRBD1 matching 7 bases. From germline, CDR1 is ENHRY and CDR2 SYGVKD. V lost 5 bases, J lost 0 bases, and 6 bases stayed unmatched. The CDR3 sequence is 15 residues long.

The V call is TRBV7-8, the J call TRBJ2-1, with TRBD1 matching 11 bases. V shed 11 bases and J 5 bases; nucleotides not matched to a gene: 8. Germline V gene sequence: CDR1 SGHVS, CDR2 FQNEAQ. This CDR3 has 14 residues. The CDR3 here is CASGDRGWDNEQFF. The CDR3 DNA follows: TGTGCCTCCGGGGACAGGGGGTGGGACAATGAGCAGTTCTTC. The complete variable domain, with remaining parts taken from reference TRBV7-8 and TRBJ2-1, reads GAGVSQSPRYKVAKRGQDVALRCDPISGHVSLFWYQQALGQGPEFLTYFQNEAQLDKSGLPSDRFFAERPEGSVSTLKIQRTQQEDSAVYLCASGDRGWDNEQFFGPGTRLTVL.

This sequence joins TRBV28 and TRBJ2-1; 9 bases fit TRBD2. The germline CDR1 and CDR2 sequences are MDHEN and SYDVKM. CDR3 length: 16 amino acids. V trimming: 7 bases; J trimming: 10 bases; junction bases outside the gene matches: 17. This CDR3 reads CASTTGGVAGDREQFF. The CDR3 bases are TGTGCCAGCACCACCGGGGGGGTAGCGGGAGATCGGGAGCAGTTCTTC.

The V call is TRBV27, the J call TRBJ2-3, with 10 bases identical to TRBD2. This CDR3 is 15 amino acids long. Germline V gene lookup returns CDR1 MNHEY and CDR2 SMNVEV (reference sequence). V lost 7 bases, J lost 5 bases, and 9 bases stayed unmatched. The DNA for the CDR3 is TGTGCCAGCAAATCCGGGACTAGCGAAATAGATACGCAGTATTTT. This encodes CASKSGTSEIDTQYF.

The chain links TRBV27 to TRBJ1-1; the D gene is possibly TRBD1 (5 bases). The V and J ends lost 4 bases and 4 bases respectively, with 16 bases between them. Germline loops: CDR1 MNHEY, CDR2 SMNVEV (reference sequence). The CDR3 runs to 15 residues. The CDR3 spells CASSSVTVWGTEAFF. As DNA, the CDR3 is TGTGCCAGCAGTTCGGTGACAGTGTGGGGCACTGAAGCTTTCTTT.

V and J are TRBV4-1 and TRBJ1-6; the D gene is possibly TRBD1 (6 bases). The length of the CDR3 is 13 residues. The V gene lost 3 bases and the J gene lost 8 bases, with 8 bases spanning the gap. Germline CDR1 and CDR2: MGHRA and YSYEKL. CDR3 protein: CASSHEGDSPLHF. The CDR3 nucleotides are TGCGCCAGCAGCCATGAGGGGGATTCACCCCTCCACTTT.

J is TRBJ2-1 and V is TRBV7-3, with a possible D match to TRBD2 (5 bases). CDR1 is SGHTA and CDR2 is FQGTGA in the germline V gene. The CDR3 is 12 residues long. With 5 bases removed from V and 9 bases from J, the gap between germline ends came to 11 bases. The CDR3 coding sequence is TGTGCCAGCAGCCTTAGCGAGGGTGAGCAGTTCTTC. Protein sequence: CASSLSEGEQFF.

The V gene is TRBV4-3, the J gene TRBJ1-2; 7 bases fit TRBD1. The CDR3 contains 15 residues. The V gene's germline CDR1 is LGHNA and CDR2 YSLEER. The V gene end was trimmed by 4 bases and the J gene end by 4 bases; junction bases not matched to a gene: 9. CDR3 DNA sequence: TGCGCCAGCAGCCGAGACAGGGTGAGAAGCTATGGCTACACCTTC. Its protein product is CASSRDRVRSYGYTF.

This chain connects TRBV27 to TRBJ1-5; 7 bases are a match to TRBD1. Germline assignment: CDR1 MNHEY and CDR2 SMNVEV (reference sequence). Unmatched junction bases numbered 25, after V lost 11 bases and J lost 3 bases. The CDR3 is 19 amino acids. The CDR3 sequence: CACPGRTGINFWTNQPQHF. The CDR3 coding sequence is TGTGCCTGCCCCGGCCGGACAGGTATTAACTTTTGGACCAATCAGCCCCAGCATTTT.

CDR3 nucleotides: TGCGCCAGCAGCTCTACAGGGGCCCAAGAGACCCAGTACTTC. Residues: CASSSTGAQETQYF. The J gene is TRBJ2-5, the V gene TRBV5-1; 7 positions match TRBD1. J lost 1 base, V lost 3 bases, and 3 bases had no gene match. In germline, CDR1 is SGHRS, CDR2 YFSETQ. The CDR3 runs to 14 residues.

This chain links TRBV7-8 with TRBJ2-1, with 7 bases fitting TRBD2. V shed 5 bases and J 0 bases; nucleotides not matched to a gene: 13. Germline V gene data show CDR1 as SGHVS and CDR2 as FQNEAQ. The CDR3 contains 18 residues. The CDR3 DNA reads TGTGCCAGCAGCGAACGGGAGGAGCGGGCCCGCTCCTACAATGAGCAGTTCTTC. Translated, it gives CASSEREERARSYNEQFF.

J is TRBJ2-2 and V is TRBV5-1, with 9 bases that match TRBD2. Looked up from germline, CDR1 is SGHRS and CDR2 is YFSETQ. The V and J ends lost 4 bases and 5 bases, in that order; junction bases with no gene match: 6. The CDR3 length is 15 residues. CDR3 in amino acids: CASSPSGASTGELFF. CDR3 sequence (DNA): TGCGCCAGCAGCCCTAGCGGGGCGTCTACCGGGGAGCTGTTTTTT.

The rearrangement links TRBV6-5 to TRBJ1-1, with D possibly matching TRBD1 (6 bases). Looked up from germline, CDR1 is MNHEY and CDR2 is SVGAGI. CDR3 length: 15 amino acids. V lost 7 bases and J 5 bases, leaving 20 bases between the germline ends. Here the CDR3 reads CASTLSYGGRTEAFF. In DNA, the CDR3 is TGTGCCAGCACCCTTTCCTATGGGGGCCGGACTGAAGCTTTCTTT.

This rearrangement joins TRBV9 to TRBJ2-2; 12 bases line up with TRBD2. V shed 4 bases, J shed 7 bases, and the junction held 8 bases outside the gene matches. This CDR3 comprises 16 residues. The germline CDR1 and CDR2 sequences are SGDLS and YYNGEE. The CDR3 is CASSSRLAGVGGELFF. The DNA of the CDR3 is TGTGCCAGCAGCTCCCGACTAGCGGGGGTCGGCGGGGAGCTGTTTTTT.